The 24 T cell receptor beta chains presented below share a single source sample, sequenced in a study of blood T cell repertoires in COVID-19 (dated by TCRdb to the early 2020s). Libraries came from the immunoSEQ multiplex PCR assay. The clones in this table, taken by TCRdb from immuneACCESS, are in-frame only. Not every clone is retained; where verified, under half of the shortfall comes from an unresolved V gene, and the cause of the rest is unknown. For this sample the table gives 110,000 to 150,000 clones, of which about 82% were detected only once. Together, the top ten hold 6.2% of the sample. The sequenced sample was PBMCs or T cells enriched from blood (not recorded which). These receptors were obtained from a woman aged 35 to 49 who had recovered from COVID-19.

This clone has just a few counts. J is TRBJ1-5 and V is TRBV19, with D possibly matching TRBD1 (6 bases). Germline CDR1 is LNHDA and CDR2 is SQIVND (reference sequence). V shed 7 bases and J shed 0 bases, with 22 bases lying between them. The length of the CDR3 is 18 residues. CDR3 bases: TGTGCCAGTACCTCCCGTGAGACAGGCAAATATAGCAATCAGCCCCAGCATTTT. Protein sequence: CASTSRETGKYSNQPQHF.

The chain combines TRBV5-1 with TRBJ2-7; D might be TRBD1 (6 bases). The V end lost 4 bases, the J end lost 0 bases, and 11 bases lay between the germline ends. Germline CDR1 is SGHRS and CDR2 is YFSETQ. The CDR3 runs to 14 residues. The CDR3 coding sequence is TGCGCCAGCAGCGGGGGCTACTACTCCTACGAGCAGTACTTC. Translation gives CASSGGYYSYEQYF.

This chain joins TRBV4-1 and TRBJ1-1; 12 bases are a match to TRBD1. Unmatched junction bases numbered 5, after V lost 2 bases and J lost 4 bases. The CDR3 is made up of 16 amino acids. Per the germline V gene, CDR1 is MGHRA and CDR2 is YSYEKL. The CDR3 DNA follows: TGCGCCAGCAGCCAACTTCCGGGACAGGGGGCCACTGAAGCTTTCTTT. Its translation: CASSQLPGQGATEAFF.

The gene calls are TRBV29-1 and TRBJ1-1, with TRBD1 matching over 10 bases. V dropped 6 bases and J dropped 4; count of bases not matched to a gene: 5. CDR3 length: 13 amino acids. CDR1 and CDR2 (germline): SQVTM, ANQGSEA. The DNA for the CDR3 is TGCAGCGTCGAACGGGACAGGGGCACTGAAGCTTTCTTT. Protein sequence: CSVERDRGTEAFF.

The chain uses TRBV29-1 and TRBJ1-2, with a weak D call TRBD1 (5 bases). CDR1 and CDR2 (germline): SQVTM, ANQGSEA. Trimming shortened V by 3 bases and J by 5 bases, and 13 bases separated the two germline ends. CDR3 length equals 13 residues. CDR3 in amino acids: CSVDWQGMYGYTF. CDR3 sequence (DNA): TGCAGCGTTGATTGGCAGGGAATGTATGGCTACACCTTC.

V gene TRBV7-2 combines with J gene TRBJ1-4; D is unresolved. The CDR3 is 13 residues long. Trimming took off 5 bases at V and 7 bases at J, with 11 bases between the two ends. Germline CDR1 SGHTA, CDR2 FQGNSA. As DNA, the CDR3 is TGTGCCAGCAGCGCTAGAAATAGTGAAAAACTGTTTTTT. Protein sequence: CASSARNSEKLFF.

The chain uses TRBV18 and TRBJ2-7, with 14 nucleotides matching TRBD2. The CDR3 covers 17 residues. Trimming removed 4 bases from V and 2 bases from J; junction bases left unmatched: 7. Germline loops: CDR1 KGHSH, CDR2 LQKENI. The CDR3 nucleotides are TGTGCCAGCTCACGCGGGACTAGCGGGAGAGAGGCCTACGAGCAGTACTTC. It is translated as CASSRGTSGREAYEQYF. Complete variable domain (other parts from reference TRBV18 and TRBJ2-7): NAGVMQNPRHLVRRRGQEARLRCSPMKGHSHVYWYRQLPEEGLKFMVYLQKENIIDESGMPKERFSAEFPKEGPSILRIQQVVRGDSAAYFCASSRGTSGREAYEQYFGPGTRLTVT.

This chain connects TRBV30 to TRBJ2-7, with a tentative D call TRBD2 (5 bases). V shed 5 bases and J shed 4 bases, with 6 bases lying between them. The CDR3 is made up of 10 amino acids. Germline CDR1 reads GTSNPN; CDR2 reads SVGIG (reference sequence). CDR3 sequence (DNA): TGTGCCTGGGGGAGTTACGAGCAGTACTTC. Its translation: CAWGSYEQYF.

The rearrangement links TRBV5-5 to TRBJ1-2; 7 bases map to TRBD1. The CDR3 sequence is 17 residues long. Trimming took 4 bases from V and 0 from J; bases not matched to a gene: 12. Germline CDR1 reads SGHKS; CDR2 reads YYEKEE (reference sequence). The CDR3 nucleotides read TGTGCCAGCAGCCTCCTGGTTCAGGGGGGAGCTAACTATGGCTACACCTTC. It codes for CASSLLVQGGANYGYTF.

The chain links TRBV4-2 to TRBJ2-2; D possibly corresponds to TRBD1 (5 bases). The V end lost 5 bases, the J end lost 1 base, and 14 bases lay between the germline ends. This CDR3 region has 16 residues. The V gene's germline CDR1 is LGHNA and CDR2 YNFKEQ. The CDR3 region is CASSSARQKNTGELFF. The CDR3 DNA is TGTGCCAGCAGCTCCGCGAGACAGAAGAACACCGGGGAGCTGTTTTTT.

The chain uses TRBV6-5 and TRBJ2-1, with D unresolved. In germline, CDR1 is MNHEY, CDR2 SVGAGI. CDR3 length: 11 amino acids. Trimming stripped 8 bases from V and 4 bases from J, with 6 bases between. The CDR3 region is CASFQYNEQFF. In nucleotides, the CDR3 is TGTGCCAGCTTCCAGTACAATGAGCAGTTCTTC.

The chain has TRBV2 and TRBJ2-1; 7 nucleotides match TRBD2. Germline trimming cut 3 bases from V and 2 bases from J; bases unmatched to any gene: 7. The CDR3 is made up of 16 amino acids. Germline V gene data show CDR1 as SNHLY and CDR2 as FYNNEI. In DNA, the CDR3 is TGTGCCAGCAGTGAGAGGTCTGGGACTACCTACAATGAGCAGTTCTTC. Residues: CASSERSGTTYNEQFF.

The V and J genes are TRBV11-2 and TRBJ1-2; D is possibly TRBD1 (5 bases). The CDR3 runs to 14 residues. V lost 6 bases to trimming and J lost 7 bases, with 18 bases between them. The germline CDR1 and CDR2 sequences are SGHAT and FQNNGV. CDR3 sequence (DNA): TGTGCCAGCAGTCCTCTCTCAGGGTATAGTGGCTACACCTTC. Translated: CASSPLSGYSGYTF.

The V gene is TRBV7-8, the J gene TRBJ1-5; tentative D call: TRBD1 (5 bases). The germline CDR1 and CDR2 sequences are SGHVS and FQNEAQ. This CDR3 contains 15 residues. V gave up 3 bases and J gave up 1 base, with 10 bases separating them. CDR3 residues: CASSFGGESNQPQHF. CDR3 in DNA: TGTGCCAGCAGCTTCGGAGGGGAGAGCAATCAGCCCCAGCATTTT.

The chain links TRBV7-3 to TRBJ2-1, with D unclear. Trimming pared 0 bases from V and 6 bases from J, leaving 6 bases between. Germline CDR1 and CDR2: SGHTA and FQGTGA. The CDR3 has 13 amino acids. The CDR3 loop is CASSLTYSNEQFF. In DNA form, the CDR3 reads TGTGCCAGCAGCTTAACCTACTCCAATGAGCAGTTCTTC.

This clone showed up just once. V usage is TRBV27 and J usage is TRBJ2-7, with 7 bases aligning to TRBD1. This CDR3 is built from 13 residues. Trimming took 3 bases from V and 1 from J; bases not matched to a gene: 0. Germline-derived CDR1 and CDR2 are MNHEY and SMNVEV (reference sequence). CDR3 coding DNA: TGTGCCAGCAGTTTGACAGGGTCCTACGAGCAGTACTTC. This gives the protein CASSLTGSYEQYF.

The V call is TRBV5-1, the J call TRBJ2-2, with 10 bases that match TRBD1. J lost 6 bases, V lost 2 bases, and 4 bases had no gene match. CDR1 SGHRS and CDR2 YFSETQ come from the germline V gene. The CDR3 has 15 residues. The CDR3, as DNA: TGCGCCAGCAGCTTTGGGGACAGGGGCGCCGGGGAGCTGTTTTTT. The encoded protein is CASSFGDRGAGELFF.

The J gene is TRBJ2-3, the V gene TRBV28; weak D call: TRBD2 (7 bases). This CDR3 is built from 16 residues. V was clipped by 2 bases and J by 0 bases, with 12 bases between them. The V gene's germline CDR1 is MDHEN and CDR2 SYDVKM. The DNA of the CDR3 is TGTGCCAGCAGTTTAGGGGGGGGCTTTAGCACAGATACGCAGTATTTT. Residues: CASSLGGGFSTDTQYF.

The CDR3: CASSLREFYETQYF. The CDR3 bases are TGCGCCAGCAGCTTGAGGGAGTTCTATGAGACCCAGTACTTC. This rearrangement joins TRBV5-1 to TRBJ2-5; tentatively, D is TRBD2 (5 bases). Trimming shortened V by 1 base and J by 5 bases, and 12 bases separated the two germline ends. The germline gives CDR1 SGHRS, CDR2 YFSETQ. The CDR3 consists of 14 residues.

V and J are TRBV7-3 and TRBJ2-7, with 12 bases identical to TRBD2. Germline trimming cut 6 bases from V and 5 bases from J; bases unmatched to any gene: 5. The CDR3 extends over 14 amino acids. The germline V gene encodes CDR1 SGHTA and CDR2 FQGTGA. The CDR3, as DNA: TGTGCCAGCAGTAGGACTAGCGGGGTTCACGAGCAGTACTTC. This gives the protein CASSRTSGVHEQYF.

This rearrangement joins TRBV27 to TRBJ1-1, with TRBD1 matching 8 bases. V dropped 5 bases and J dropped 0; count of bases not matched to a gene: 5. CDR1 and CDR2 from the germline V gene are MNHEY and SMNVEV (reference sequence). The CDR3 has 15 residues. CDR3 amino acids: CASSRGTGVNTEAFF. The CDR3 DNA follows: TGTGCCAGCAGTCGAGGGACAGGAGTGAACACTGAAGCTTTCTTT.

This clone was observed once. The rearrangement uses TRBV7-8 and TRBJ1-4; 8 positions match TRBD1. This CDR3 is 17 amino acids long. V lost 2 bases and J lost 7; bases outside the gene matches: 12. CDR1 SGHVS and CDR2 FQNEAQ come from the germline V gene. This CDR3 is CASSLRVGGQGGEKLFF. DNA for the CDR3: TGTGCCAGCAGCTTAAGGGTTGGAGGACAGGGAGGTGAAAAACTGTTTTTT.

In this sample, this clone turned up a few times. CDR3 protein: CASIATGTSGELFF. The CDR3, as DNA: TGTGCCAGCATAGCAACTGGTACCTCCGGGGAGCTGTTTTTT. V and J are TRBV2 and TRBJ2-2; D is uncertain. V was pared by 7 bases and J by 6 bases, with 15 bases between. Germline V lookup: CDR1 SNHLY, CDR2 FYNNEI. The CDR3 extends over 14 amino acids.

The gene calls are TRBV6-4 and TRBJ1-1, with a tentative D call TRBD1 (6 bases). Germline V lookup: CDR1 MRHNA, CDR2 SNTAGT. This CDR3 contains 15 residues. V shed 6 bases and J shed 2 bases, with 16 bases lying between them. The CDR3 DNA follows: TGTGCCAGCAGGGAGAGCGCAGGGGTAAACACTGAAGCTTTCTTT. Protein: CASRESAGVNTEAFF.